This TCR beta chain is drawn from a study of blood T cell repertoires in COVID-19. The wider study: The cDNA or gDNA used as material had been derived from T cells, B-cell-depleted T cells, or PBMCs.

How the authors handled the data: Estimation of nucleated cell counts relied on the amplification of reference gene primers. Method: immunoSEQ multiplex PCR; TCRdb's copy keeps in-frame clones and lacks some. V and J calls and clone size are given by that table; D and trimming were obtained from the DNA. Among 300,000 to 400,000 clones listed, around 87% were seen once. The count of this clone is one. This clonotype was obtained from a woman in her fifties or sixties with active or convalescent COVID-19. Material for sequencing was peripheral blood.

The CDR3 here is CASSVSPTSGKETQYF. CDR3 DNA: TGTGCCAGCAGCGTATCCCCGACTAGCGGAAAAGAGACCCAGTACTTC. The chain uses TRBV9 and TRBJ2-5, with TRBD2 identical over 9 bases. J gave up 3 bases and V 1 base, and 7 bases lay outside the gene matches. Germline values: CDR1 SGDLS, CDR2 YYNGEE. This CDR3 is built from 16 residues.